These 22 T cell receptor beta chains came from one sample sequenced in a study of T cell repertoires in cytomegalovirus infection. Their antigens remain unidentified. TCRdb ran MiXCR on the reads and lists one entry per CDR3 protein. The sample includes approximately 1,000,000 distinct CDR3 sequences, 31% of them seen just once. Here the sequenced sample was cultured CD8+ T cells from PBMCs, taken from culture after CMV antigen stimulation. All receptors come from a human donor in good health (CMV status not recorded). Some clones in this sample may be carry-over from other donors' samples.

This clonotype was seen at least ten times. The gene calls are TRBV7-2 and TRBJ1-5; a possible D gene is TRBD1 (5 bases). The CDR3 is made up of 15 amino acids. V was pared by 1 base and J by 3 bases, with 10 bases between. CDR1 is SGHTA, CDR2 FQGNSA, per germline. The CDR3 loop reads CASSLGGHLNQPQHF. The CDR3 region has the DNA TGTGCCAGCAGCTTAGGAGGACACCTCAATCAGCCCCAGCATTTT. The full variable domain, in which reference TRBV7-2 and TRBJ1-5 provide the parts outside the CDR3, is GAGVSQSPSNKVTEKGKDVELRCDPISGHTALYWYRQSLGQGLEFLIYFQGNSAPDKSGLPSDRFSAERTGGSVSTLTIQRTQQEDSAVYLCASSLGGHLNQPQHFGDGTRLSIL.

In its sample, this clonotype was seen many times. The V gene is TRBV7-2, the J gene TRBJ2-1; TRBD2 matches at 8 bases. The ends lost 4 bases at V and 0 bases at J; junction bases unmatched: 5. The CDR3 runs 16 residues. Germline-derived CDR1 and CDR2 are SGHTA and FQGNSA. For the CDR3, the DNA is TGTGCCAGCAGCTCGGGACTAGGGAGCTCCTACAATGAGCAGTTCTTC. Its translation is CASSSGLGSSYNEQFF.

This clonotype was observed once. This chain uses TRBV7-9 with TRBJ2-7; D is ambiguous. The V and J ends lost 0 bases and 2 bases respectively, with 8 bases between them. Germline V gene data show CDR1 as SEHNR and CDR2 as FQNEAQ (reference sequence). The CDR3 loop spans 14 amino acids. The CDR3: CASSLAAGTYEQYF. CDR3 DNA: TGTGCCAGCAGCTTAGCAGCAGGCACCTACGAGCAGTACTTC. Together with reference TRBV7-9 and TRBJ2-7, the CDR3 gives the full variable domain: DTGVSQNPRHKITKRGQNVTFRCDPISEHNRLYWYRQTLGQGPEFLTYFQNEAQLEKSRLLSDRFSAERPKGSFSTLEIQRTEQGDSAMYLCASSLAAGTYEQYFGPGTRLTVT.

This clonotype has just a few counts. The chain employs TRBV4-1 and TRBJ1-1, with a weak D call TRBD1 (5 bases). The CDR3 contains 14 residues. The germline gives CDR1 MGHRA, CDR2 YSYEKL. Trimming removed 3 bases at V and 9 bases at J, with 17 bases between. In nucleotides, the CDR3 is TGCGCCAGCAGCCAGCCCATTGGGGGGAGTCAAGCTTTCTTT. Translated: CASSQPIGGSQAFF.

Notes on this clonotype: A clone one base away is much larger, so this may be a read error. Given the absence of the conserved phenylalanine or tryptophan at the CDR3 end, a read error is likely. This chain joins TRBV12-3 or TRBV12-4 and TRBJ1-5; tentative D call: TRBD1 (6 bases). The CDR3 loop spans 14 amino acids. V gave up 5 bases and J gave up 3 bases, with 11 bases separating them. The CDR3 spells CASSDTGYNQPQHL. The CDR3 DNA reads as TGTGCCAGCAGTGACACAGGGTACAATCAGCCCCAGCATCTT.

The chain is built from TRBV6-5 and TRBJ2-5, with 7 bases lining up with TRBD1. This CDR3 is 19 amino acids long. Germline CDR1 and CDR2: MNHEY and SVGAGI. Losses at the gene ends were 0 bases for V and 5 bases for J; bases not matched to a gene: 18. The CDR3 DNA reads TGTGCCAGCAGTTACTCACTGGGGGCCTACAGGGGAATAGGGGAGACCCAGTACTTC. Translating gives CASSYSLGAYRGIGETQYF.

The table lists this clonotype with many counts. The chain employs TRBV6-5 and TRBJ1-1; 7 nucleotides agree with TRBD1. The CDR3 covers 21 residues. The trim removed 7 bases at V and 0 bases at J, leaving 26 bases unmatched. CDR1 MNHEY and CDR2 SVGAGI come from the germline V gene. The CDR3 DNA is TGTGCCAGCACCCACTCATCGCCAGGACAGGAACCCGTGCCTATGAACACTGAAGCTTTCTTT. Translating gives CASTHSSPGQEPVPMNTEAFF.

The rearrangement joins TRBV6-8 to TRBJ2-2; D is perhaps TRBD1 (6 bases). The CDR3 totals 15 residues. Trimming shortened V by 7 bases and J by 2 bases, and 14 bases separated the two germline ends. Per the germline V gene, CDR1 is MNHGY and CDR2 is SAAAGT. This CDR3 reads CASTGGLKNTGELFF. The DNA of the CDR3 is TGTGCCAGCACTGGGGGCCTGAAAAACACCGGGGAGCTGTTTTTT.

Points on this clonotype: Sequence at one end of the junction differs from germline and may be a read error. The chain has TRBV7-8 and TRBJ2-3; a weak D match, TRBD2 (6 bases). The CDR3 has 9 residues. Germline CDR1 reads SGHVS; CDR2 reads FQNEAQ. The CDR3 is CASPRAGNF. CDR3 nucleotides: TGTGCCAGCCCGCGGGCGGGGAATTTT.

This sequence joins TRBV10-3 and TRBJ2-1; 9 bases are shared with TRBD1. Looked up from germline, CDR1 is ENHRY and CDR2 is SYGVKD. This CDR3 has 15 residues. V lost 5 bases to trimming and J lost 4 bases; unmatched junction nucleotides: 6. Here the CDR3 DNA reads TGTGCCATCAGTTCGGGACAGGGACTATACAATGAGCAGTTCTTC. Its translation: CAISSGQGLYNEQFF.

The rearrangement uses TRBV10-3 and TRBJ1-2; TRBD1 might be the D (6 bases). Germline V lookup: CDR1 ENHRY, CDR2 SYGVKD. The length of the CDR3 is 15 residues. V was cut by 6 bases and J by 0 bases, with 14 bases left in between. CDR3 amino acids: CAIREGVVANYGYTF. The CDR3 DNA sequence: TGTGCCATCAGGGAGGGGGTCGTAGCTAACTATGGCTACACCTTC.

The V call is TRBV20-1, the J call TRBJ1-4, with D unclear. V was shortened by 5 bases and J by 3 bases, with 10 bases between the two germline ends. Germline V gene lookup returns CDR1 DFQATT and CDR2 SNEGSKA (reference sequence). The CDR3 sequence is 13 residues long. CDR3 DNA: TGCAGTGCTCTAGCAAGCTCTAATGAAAAACTGTTTTTT. This sequence encodes CSALASSNEKLFF.

The chain carries TRBV5-4 and TRBJ2-1; 10 bases agree with TRBD1. There are 15 residues in the CDR3. Unmatched junction bases numbered 7, after V lost 4 bases and J lost 6 bases. Germline lookup yields CDR1 SGHNT and CDR2 YYREEE (reference sequence). CDR3 protein: CASSGGQGVPNEQFF. CDR3 DNA sequence: TGTGCCAGCAGCGGTGGACAGGGGGTACCCAATGAGCAGTTCTTC. The variable domain in full, completed from reference TRBV5-4 and TRBJ2-1, reads ETGVTQSPTHLIKTRGQQVTLRCSSQSGHNTVSWYQQALGQGPQFIFQYYREEENGRGNFPPRFSGLQFPNYSSELNVNALELDDSALYLCASSGGQGVPNEQFFGPGTRLTVL.

The rearrangement uses TRBV11-3 and TRBJ2-1, with 8 positions matching TRBD2. The CDR3 contains 18 residues. V shed 3 bases and J 6 bases; nucleotides not matched to a gene: 16. The germline V gene encodes CDR1 SGHNT and CDR2 YENEEA. The CDR3 coding sequence is TGTGCCAGCAGCTTCTCCGGGGAGACGGGGGGGCCAGGCAATGAGCAGTTCTTC. Its protein product is CASSFSGETGGPGNEQFF. Full variable domain (outside the CDR3, taken from reference TRBV11-3 and TRBJ2-1): EAGVVQSPRYKIIEKKQPVAFWCNPISGHNTLYWYLQNLGQGPELLIRYENEEAVDDSQLPKDRFSAERLKGVDSTLKIQPAELGDSAVYLCASSFSGETGGPGNEQFFGPGTRLTVL.

The genes are TRBV28 and TRBJ2-4, with D possibly being TRBD1 (5 bases). V was clipped by 3 bases and J by 0 bases, with 9 bases between them. Germline assignment: CDR1 MDHEN and CDR2 SYDVKM. The CDR3 spans 15 residues. DNA for the CDR3: TGTGCCAGCAGTTTCGTTAGGGGAGCCAAAAACATTCAGTACTTC. Translating gives CASSFVRGAKNIQYF. The full variable domain, in which reference TRBV28 and TRBJ2-4 provide the parts outside the CDR3, is DVKVTQSSRYLVKRTGEKVFLECVQDMDHENMFWYRQDPGLGLRLIYFSYDVKMKEKGDIPEGYSVSREKKERFSLILESASTNQTSMYLCASSFVRGAKNIQYFGAGTRLSVL.

This clonotype has ten or more counts. V and J are TRBV6-1 and TRBJ2-2, with a tentative D call TRBD1 (6 bases). CDR1 and CDR2 (germline): MNHNS, SASEGT. V was trimmed by 8 bases and J by 1 base, leaving 14 bases between them. The CDR3 runs to 15 residues. The CDR3 protein is CASCPGHLNTGELFF. The CDR3 DNA sequence: TGTGCCAGCTGCCCGGGACACTTGAACACCGGGGAGCTGTTTTTT.

This clonotype was seen a few times. The V call is TRBV19, the J call TRBJ2-1, with D uncertain. From germline, CDR1 is LNHDA and CDR2 SQIVND (reference sequence). CDR3 length: 15 residues. V gave up 3 bases and J gave up 0 bases, with 9 bases separating them. The CDR3 is CASSMASFSYNEQFF. In DNA, the CDR3 is TGTGCCAGTAGTATGGCGAGTTTCTCCTACAATGAGCAGTTCTTC.

This clonotype showed up just a few times. This chain joins TRBV20-1 and TRBJ2-1, with 7 bases fitting TRBD2. V was pared by 0 bases and J by 5 bases, with 4 bases of the junction left unmatched. Germline lookup yields CDR1 DFQATT and CDR2 SNEGSKA (reference sequence). The CDR3 totals 14 residues. The CDR3 region is CSARDRDYHNEQFF. The CDR3 coding sequence is TGCAGTGCTAGAGACAGGGACTACCACAATGAGCAGTTCTTC.

The chain employs TRBV27 and TRBJ2-1; 8 bases are a match to TRBD2. The J segment lost 8 bases and the V segment lost 7 bases, leaving 16 bases of the junction unmatched. Germline CDR1 and CDR2: MNHEY and SMNVEV (reference sequence). The CDR3 loop spans 16 amino acids. The CDR3 sequence: CASMGSVPPGGDEQFF. For the CDR3, the DNA is TGTGCCAGCATGGGATCAGTACCTCCCGGGGGGGATGAGCAGTTCTTC.

This clonotype was found a few times. The chain recombines TRBV12-3 or TRBV12-4 with TRBJ2-2; tentatively, D is TRBD2 (5 bases). V lost 3 bases and J lost 7, with 15 bases in between. The CDR3 contains 15 residues. The CDR3 nucleotides read TGTGCCAGCAGTTTTGAGGGCTACGGGGTCGGGGAGCTGTTTTTT. Translating it yields CASSFEGYGVGELFF.

The gene calls are TRBV6-2 or TRBV6-3 and TRBJ2-1; D is undetermined. This CDR3 has 14 residues. Germline V gives CDR1 MNHEY, CDR2 SVGEGT. V was pared by 2 bases and J by 4 bases, with 9 bases between. The CDR3 loop reads CASSYLVKYNEQFF. DNA for the CDR3: TGTGCCAGCAGTTACCTAGTCAAATACAATGAGCAGTTCTTC.

This clonotype was seen a handful of times. This chain links TRBV6-1 with TRBJ2-2, with D hard to call. Germline V gene lookup returns CDR1 MNHNS and CDR2 SASEGT. Trimming shortened V by 4 bases and J by 5 bases, and 8 bases separated the two germline ends. This CDR3 comprises 13 residues. CDR3 loop: CASSVGETGELFF. DNA for the CDR3: TGTGCCAGCAGTGTTGGGGAAACCGGGGAGCTGTTTTTT.